Presented here are 5 T cell receptor beta chains from one specimen sequenced in a study of shared clonotypes between healthy human individuals. Naive CD8 cells were CD45RO-negative, positively selected for CCR7, excluding terminally differentiated effector memory CD45RA+ cells. Method: immunoSEQ multiplex PCR; TCRdb's copy keeps in-frame clones and lacks some. The sample records hundreds of thousands of clones, approximately 96% being singletons. The source material was naive CD8+ T cells sorted from blood. These receptors all stem from a woman aged 30 to 39 in good health.

This clone was found a few times. The chain employs TRBV5-1 and TRBJ2-7, with 8 bases aligning to TRBD1. The ends lost 0 bases at V and 3 bases at J; junction bases unmatched: 8. There are 16 residues in the CDR3. Per germline, CDR1 SGHRS and CDR2 YFSETQ. DNA of the CDR3: TGCGCCAGCAGCTTGGGCCGAGGGACAGGAGTCTACGAGCAGTACTTC. It codes for CASSLGRGTGVYEQYF.

CDR3 DNA: TGCAGTGGGTGGGAGGGTAATGAGCAGTTCTTC. Residues: CSGWEGNEQFF. The chain has TRBV20-1 and TRBJ2-1, with 7 bases matching TRBD2. This CDR3 is 11 amino acids long. Germline trimming cut 7 bases from V and 7 bases from J; bases unmatched to any gene: 4. Germline values: CDR1 DFQATT, CDR2 SNEGSKA (reference sequence).

The gene calls are TRBV7-9 and TRBJ2-1, with 12 nucleotides matching TRBD2. The CDR3 contains 17 residues. V shed 6 bases and J 10 bases; nucleotides not matched to a gene: 16. Germline V lookup: CDR1 SEHNR, CDR2 FQNEAQ (reference sequence). CDR3 loop: CASSRQGSSGRAGEQFF. The CDR3 coding sequence is TGTGCCAGCAGTAGACAGGGGTCTAGCGGGAGGGCTGGAGAGCAGTTCTTC.

This rearrangement joins TRBV16 to TRBJ2-5, with D maybe TRBD1 (6 bases). Trimming pared 1 base from V and 5 bases from J, leaving 14 bases between. CDR3 length: 15 amino acids. Per germline, CDR1 KGHSY and CDR2 FQNENV. The DNA for the CDR3 is TGTGCCAGCAGCCAATTAGGCACAGGGACGGAGACCCAGTACTTC. Translation gives CASSQLGTGTETQYF. Looking up the rest from reference TRBV16 and TRBJ2-5 gives the full variable domain: GEEVAQTPKHLVRGEGQKAKLYCAPIKGHSYVFWYQQVLKNEFKFLISFQNENVFDETGMPKERFSAKCLPNSPCSLEIQATKLEDSAVYFCASSQLGTGTETQYFGPGTRLLVL.

V is TRBV5-6 and J is TRBJ2-1; TRBD2 matches at 9 bases. There are 16 residues in the CDR3. V gave up 1 base and J gave up 7 bases; unmatched junction bases: 9. Germline V CDR1 and CDR2: SGHDT, YYEEEE. CDR3 DNA sequence: TGTGCCAGCAGCTTGCATAGCCTAGCGGGATGGAATGAGCAGTTCTTC. This gives the protein CASSLHSLAGWNEQFF. The whole variable domain, remainder taken from reference TRBV5-6 and TRBJ2-1, is DAGVTQSPTHLIKTRGQQVTLRCSPKSGHDTVSWYQQALGQGPQFIFQYYEEEERQRGNFPDRFSGHQFPNYSSELNVNALLLGDSALYLCASSLHSLAGWNEQFFGPGTRLTVL.